A single sample is the source of the 14 T cell receptor beta chains below, sequenced in a study of vaccination effects on CD4 cells after COVID-19. These receptors' targets are unknown. The repertoire was sequenced with immunoSEQ multiplex PCR; TCRdb's copy has only in-frame clones and lacks some. The sample has fewer than 90,000 clones, 73% seen once. Antigen-specific CD4+ T cell clonotypes were called by their expansion after viral peptide-pool culture in ViraFEST. Isolating CD4+ T cells followed approximately nine days of culture. Confirmation by PCR established that the person had SARS-CoV-2 infection between March and December 2020. The material was CD4+ T cells from PBMCs cultured with HIV peptides, obtained before COVID-19 vaccination. Specified subset: HIV-1 Nef peptide pool negative control/reference culture. All receptors derive from a human donor who had a prior SARS-CoV-2 infection.

The chain employs TRBV5-1 and TRBJ2-2; 9 nucleotides align to TRBD1. Germline CDR1 and CDR2: SGHRS and YFSETQ. CDR3 length: 15 amino acids. The V gene end was trimmed by 4 bases and the J gene end by 4 bases; junction bases not matched to a gene: 5. CDR3 loop: CASSQQGQGTGELFF. Written as DNA, the CDR3 is TGCGCCAGCAGCCAACAGGGACAGGGCACCGGGGAGCTGTTTTTT.

This chain connects TRBV9 to TRBJ2-1; 7 positions agree with TRBD2. V gave up 2 bases and J gave up 3 bases; unmatched junction bases: 8. Germline V gene sequence: CDR1 SGDLS, CDR2 YYNGEE. This CDR3 has 16 amino acids. The CDR3 spells CASSVRSGTNYNEQFF. The CDR3, as DNA: TGTGCCAGCAGCGTCCGGAGCGGGACTAACTACAATGAGCAGTTCTTC.

The chain has TRBV7-2 and TRBJ2-7; maybe TRBD1 (6 bases). The germline gives CDR1 SGHTA, CDR2 FQGNSA. Trimming took 3 bases from V and 7 from J, leaving 13 bases between them. This CDR3 is 13 amino acids long. DNA for the CDR3: TGTGCCAGCAGCTTTCGAGACAGGCTAGAGCAGTACTTC. It yields the protein CASSFRDRLEQYF.

This chain uses TRBV15 with TRBJ2-2; D uncertain. The CDR3 covers 15 residues. Germline V gene data show CDR1 as LNHNV and CDR2 as YYDKDF (reference sequence). V lost 1 base to trimming and J lost 5 bases, with 11 bases between them. CDR3 residues: CATSRGGTVTGELFF. For the CDR3, the DNA is TGTGCCACCAGCAGAGGGGGTACAGTAACCGGGGAGCTGTTTTTT.

This clone turned up a few times. V and J are TRBV6-4 and TRBJ2-1; 8 bases line up with TRBD2. Unmatched junction bases numbered 8, after V lost 3 bases and J lost 7 bases. The V gene's germline CDR1 is MRHNA and CDR2 SNTAGT. This CDR3 is built from 15 residues. The DNA for the CDR3 is TGTGCCAGCAGTGAACTGGCGGGGGGTTGGAATGAGCAGTTCTTC. The encoded protein is CASSELAGGWNEQFF.

The genes are TRBV5-4 and TRBJ2-5; D is unclear. The germline V and J ends were trimmed by 1 base and 0 bases, with 7 bases remaining between them. The CDR3 length is 14 residues. Germline CDR1 reads SGHNT; CDR2 reads YYREEE (reference sequence). The chain's CDR3 is CASSLTVHQETQYF. The CDR3 region has the DNA TGTGCCAGCAGCTTGACAGTGCACCAAGAGACCCAGTACTTC.

The rearrangement joins TRBV3-1 (or the pseudogene TRBV3-2) to TRBJ1-5; D not certain. Germline V gives CDR1 LGHDT, CDR2 YNNKEL (reference sequence). The CDR3 has 13 amino acids. V dropped 1 base and J dropped 5 bases, with 6 bases sitting between them. The CDR3 DNA reads TGTGCCAGCAGCCAAGGCCCTGATCAGCCCCAGCATTTT. Protein product: CASSQGPDQPQHF.

The chain is built from TRBV7-9 and TRBJ1-2, with D possibly TRBD1 on 5 matching bases. Trimming took 6 bases from V and 3 from J, leaving 14 bases between them. The CDR3 spans 14 residues. Germline assignment: CDR1 SEHNR and CDR2 FQNEAQ (reference sequence). CDR3: CASRAEGPDYGYTF. The CDR3 nucleotides are TGTGCCAGCAGGGCAGAGGGACCGGACTATGGCTACACCTTC.

The chain combines TRBV29-1 with TRBJ2-3; D call uncertain. This CDR3 is built from 12 residues. Germline loops: CDR1 SQVTM, CDR2 ANQGSEA. V lost 4 bases and J lost 6, with 11 bases in between. The CDR3 here is CSVGPPTDTQYF. CDR3 nucleotides: TGCAGCGTTGGGCCCCCAACGGATACGCAGTATTTT.

The chain joins TRBV10-3 to TRBJ2-1; D is undetermined. Germline CDR1 is ENHRY and CDR2 is SYGVKD. This CDR3 contains 12 residues. The germline V and J ends were trimmed by 1 base and 6 bases, with 4 bases remaining between them. The CDR3 protein is CAISEWANEQFF. The DNA for the CDR3 is TGTGCCATCAGTGAGTGGGCCAATGAGCAGTTCTTC.

This clone was found once. The rearrangement links TRBV4-3 to TRBJ2-3; D is unclear. Trimming took off 1 base at V and 0 bases at J, with 8 bases between the two ends. CDR3 size: 15 residues. CDR1 is LGHNA and CDR2 is YSLEER in the germline V gene. CDR3 nucleotide sequence: TGCGCCAGCAGCCAAGGACGCCTTAGCACAGATACGCAGTATTTT. It is translated as CASSQGRLSTDTQYF.

The CDR3 DNA is TGTGCCTGGGAGAGGACAGGGAGGATTAACTATGGCTACACCTTC. Amino acids: CAWERTGRINYGYTF. The chain uses TRBV30 and TRBJ1-2; 8 bases are shared with TRBD1. This CDR3 has 15 residues. Germline-derived CDR1 and CDR2 are GTSNPN and SVGIG (reference sequence). V was clipped by 5 bases and J by 1 base; unmatched bases: 9.

V is TRBV5-1 and J is TRBJ1-2, with no clear D. This CDR3 comprises 14 residues. CDR1 is SGHRS and CDR2 is YFSETQ in the germline V gene. V lost 6 bases to trimming and J lost 6 bases, with 18 bases between them. CDR3 protein: CASTQEVEADGYTF. CDR3 bases: TGCGCCAGCACCCAGGAGGTGGAAGCGGATGGCTACACCTTC.

This chain connects TRBV6-2 or TRBV6-3 to TRBJ2-7; 9 nucleotides line up with TRBD1. V was clipped by 5 bases and J by 4 bases; unmatched bases: 6. The CDR3 covers 14 residues. In germline, CDR1 is MNHEY, CDR2 SVGEGT. CDR3 amino acids: CASSLTGGPYEQYF. CDR3 sequence (DNA): TGTGCCAGCAGTCTGACAGGGGGGCCGTACGAGCAGTACTTC.